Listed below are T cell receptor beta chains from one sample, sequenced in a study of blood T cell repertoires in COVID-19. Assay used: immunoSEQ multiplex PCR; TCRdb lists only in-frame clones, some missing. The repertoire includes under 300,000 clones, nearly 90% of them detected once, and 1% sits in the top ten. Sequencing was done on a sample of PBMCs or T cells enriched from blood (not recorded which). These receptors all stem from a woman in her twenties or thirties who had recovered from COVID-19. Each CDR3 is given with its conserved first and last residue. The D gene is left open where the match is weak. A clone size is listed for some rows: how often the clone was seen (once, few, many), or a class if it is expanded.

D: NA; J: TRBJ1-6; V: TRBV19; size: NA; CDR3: CASSWGGEYSPLHF; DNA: TGTGCCAGTAGTTGGGGGGGAGAGTATTCACCCCTCCACTTT
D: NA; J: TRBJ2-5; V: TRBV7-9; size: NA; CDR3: CASSWALQETQYF; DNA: TGTGCCAGCAGCTGGGCCCTCCAAGAGACCCAGTACTTC
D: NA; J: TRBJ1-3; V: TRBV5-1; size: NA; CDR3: CASRGNSGNTIYF; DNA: TGCGCCAGCAGGGGCAACTCTGGAAACACCATATATTTT
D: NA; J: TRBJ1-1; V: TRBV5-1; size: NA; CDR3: CASSLDYPDTEAFF; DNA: TGCGCCAGCAGCTTGGACTACCCGGACACTGAAGCTTTCTTT
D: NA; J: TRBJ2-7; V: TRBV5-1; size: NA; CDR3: CASSSDTGTSYEQYF; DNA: TGCGCCAGCAGCTCGGACACAGGCACCTCCTACGAGCAGTACTTC
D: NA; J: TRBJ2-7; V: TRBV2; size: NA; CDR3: CASSATGNYEQYF; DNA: TGTGCCAGCAGTGCTACGGGGAACTACGAGCAGTACTTC
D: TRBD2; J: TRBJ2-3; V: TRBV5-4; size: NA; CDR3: CASSLVGGGTDTQYF; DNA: TGTGCCAGCAGCTTGGTCGGGGGGGGCACAGATACGCAGTATTTT
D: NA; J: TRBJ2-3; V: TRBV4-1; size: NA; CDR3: CANSQDGIPTDTQYF; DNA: TGCGCCAACAGCCAAGATGGCATTCCCACAGATACGCAGTATTTT
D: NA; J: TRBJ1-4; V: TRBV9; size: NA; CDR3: CASSARDLGNEKLFF; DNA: TGTGCCAGCAGCGCCCGGGACTTAGGTAATGAAAAACTGTTTTTT
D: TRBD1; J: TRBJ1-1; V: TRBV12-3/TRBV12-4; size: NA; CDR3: CASRYRGRGEAFF; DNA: TGTGCCAGCAGGTACAGGGGGCGTGGTGAAGCTTTCTTT
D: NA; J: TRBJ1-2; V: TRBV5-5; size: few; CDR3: CASSLWDRQHFNYGYTF; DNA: TGTGCCAGCAGCTTGTGGGATCGACAGCACTTTAACTATGGCTACACCTTC
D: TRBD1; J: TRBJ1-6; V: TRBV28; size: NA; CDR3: CASRPTGFNSPLHF; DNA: TGTGCCAGCAGGCCGACAGGGTTTAATTCACCCCTCCACTTT
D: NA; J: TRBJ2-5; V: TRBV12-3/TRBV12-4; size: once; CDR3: CASSLRGGETQYF; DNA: TGTGCCAGCAGTTTGAGGGGGGGCGAGACCCAGTACTTC
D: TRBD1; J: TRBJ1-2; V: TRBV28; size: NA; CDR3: CASSLDRGYGYTF; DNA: TGTGCCAGCAGTTTAGACAGGGGCTATGGCTACACCTTC
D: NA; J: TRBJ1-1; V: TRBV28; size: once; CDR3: CASSSLTSLMIEAFF; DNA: TGTGCCAGCAGTTCGCTCACTTCCTTGATGATCGAAGCTTTCTTT
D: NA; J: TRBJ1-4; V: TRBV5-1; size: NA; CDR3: CASSRGASNEKLFF; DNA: TGCGCCAGCAGCCGCGGGGCGTCTAATGAAAAACTGTTTTTT